These 2 T cell receptor beta chains came from one sample sequenced in a study of blood T cell repertoires in COVID-19. Here immunoSEQ multiplex PCR was the method, and the copy in TCRdb shows in-frame clones only, minus some. The top ten hold about 4.4% of the sample, which has 200,000 to 300,000 clones, around 82% seen once. Sequencing was done on a sample of peripheral blood. These receptors came from a woman aged 65 to 85 with acute or convalescent COVID-19.

V gene TRBV5-1 combines with J gene TRBJ1-2; perhaps TRBD1 as D (6 bases). From germline, CDR1 is SGHRS and CDR2 YFSETQ. V was cut by 6 bases and J by 5 bases, with 8 bases left in between. This CDR3 is built from 11 residues. CDR3 DNA sequence: TGCGCCAGCATGGGGGCTTATGGCTACACCTTC. Encoded protein: CASMGAYGYTF.

The chain has TRBV7-8 and TRBJ2-1, with a possible D match to TRBD1 (6 bases). The germline gives CDR1 SGHVS, CDR2 FQNEAQ. V was shortened by 7 bases and J by 0 bases, with 16 bases between the two germline ends. The CDR3 spans 16 residues. The CDR3 loop reads CASTFRKDSSYNEQFF. The CDR3, as DNA: TGTGCCAGCACCTTTAGGAAGGACAGCTCCTACAATGAGCAGTTCTTC.